Included here is one T cell receptor beta chain sequence, with context. A process of 5'RACE template switching, which added a universal primer site and UMIs, was used to make TCR cDNA. Via MiXCR, TCRdb re-called the 5' RACE reads, giving one row per CDR3 protein. The sample consists of some 600,000 distinct CDR3 sequences, about 12% of them appearing once. The data are from a study of T cells after yellow fever vaccination. Germline V gene data show CDR1 as DFQATT and CDR2 as SNEGSKA (reference sequence). J lost 4 bases, V lost 3 bases, and 7 bases had no gene match. The CDR3 is 15 residues long. This clonotype originated in a man between 25 and 39 years old who received the YFV17D yellow fever vaccine. The V call is TRBV20-1, the J call TRBJ2-5; TRBD1 agrees at 11 bases. The source was PBMCs, collected on the day of the yellow fever booster vaccination. CDR3 bases: TGCAGTGCTAGGGCCGGGACAGGGGGACGAGAGACCCAGTACTTC. This translates into CSARAGTGGRETQYF.